A selection of T cell receptor beta chains follows, all from one sample in a study of T cell responses to AZD1222 COVID-19 vaccine. Assay used: immunoSEQ multiplex PCR; TCRdb lists only in-frame clones, some missing. The sample yields some 130,000 clones, roughly 88% seen once. This sample comprised peripheral blood, obtained on day 0 of MenACWY control vaccination. The receptor set was obtained from an adult in good health. Each CDR3 is given with its conserved first and last residue. Size tells how often a clone was seen (once, few, many) or the class of an expanded clone, and some rows leave it out.

v_call clone_size cdr3_aa
TRBV18 . CASSPAGGYNQPQHF
TRBV24-1 . CATSDRGSGSGYTF
TRBV2 . CASSEGLHQPQHF
TRBV27 . CASSLGHDLSTDTQYF
TRBV5-1 . CASSPERGTNEKLFF
TRBV24-1 . CATSDPTSGQETQYF
TRBV12-3/TRBV12-4 once CASSEGGYEQYF
TRBV2 once CASRTSADRNEQFF
TRBV6-5 . CASSYSGTPFGYTF
TRBV5-1 . CASSLGAANTEAFF
TRBV7-9 . CASSPLGLAGYQETQYF
TRBV5-1 . CASIKEGLAGTGELFF
TRBV2 . CASSESETNYGYTF
TRBV28 . CASRPTGQTYEQYF
TRBV4-1 . CASSLQLAGPNTGELFF
TRBV5-1 . CASSPRATSDTEAFF
TRBV9 . CASSHEPSGTSYEQYF
TRBV25-1 once CASSRLVGNEQYF
TRBV10-2 . CASTSGNEQYF
TRBV16 . CASSQSGEAGYTF